These 11 T cell receptor beta chains were all obtained from the same sample, sequenced in a study of blood T cells in healthy people across ages (dated by TCRdb to between 2015 and 2017). Receptor libraries were prepared by 5' RACE. Sequencing took place on an Illumina HiSeq 2500. The second PCR ran for roughly 6 to 11 cycles and used a J-beta primer mix along with a sample-barcoded 5' primer. In TCRdb, the public reads were trimmed at Q25 with fastp and aligned with MiXCR, with productive beta chains retained. One record per CDR3 amino acid sequence lists the most common genes and DNA. In this sample the table shows about 1.4 million distinct CDR3 sequences, 59% of which occur a single time. The ten largest clones take up 5.5% to 8% of the sample. The sequencing sample was made of blood. These receptors all stem from a man aged 18 to 30 in good health.

This clonotype was seen just once. The V gene is TRBV7-9, the J gene TRBJ1-4; D remains ambiguous. Trimming pared 1 base from V and 6 bases from J, leaving 18 bases between. This CDR3 comprises 17 residues. The germline gives CDR1 SEHNR, CDR2 FQNEAQ (reference sequence). CDR3 nucleotides: TGTGCCAGCAGCTTAGAATGGAAGTACAGAGAGTATGAAAAACTGTTTTTT. Translation: CASSLEWKYREYEKLFF.

The chain employs TRBV9 and TRBJ2-3; TRBD2 might be the D (6 bases). There are 15 residues in the CDR3. Trimming cost V 0 bases and J 2 bases, with 10 bases left between them. CDR1 and CDR2 from the germline V gene are SGDLS and YYNGEE. CDR3: CASSVVGLHTDTQYF. As DNA, the CDR3 is TGTGCCAGCAGCGTAGTAGGACTACACACAGATACGCAGTATTTT.

This chain connects TRBV7-9 to TRBJ2-1, with no clear D. The CDR3 spans 13 residues. Looked up from germline, CDR1 is SEHNR and CDR2 is FQNEAQ (reference sequence). V was cut by 4 bases and J by 5 bases, with 9 bases left in between. CDR3 DNA sequence: TGTGCCAGCAGCTCCTATACTGACAATGAGCAGTTCTTC. It encodes CASSSYTDNEQFF.

This clonotype was counted only a few times. The chain links TRBV20-1 to TRBJ2-7; D ambiguous. V lost 2 bases to trimming and J lost 4 bases, with 15 bases between them. There are 14 residues in the CDR3. CDR1 is DFQATT, CDR2 SNEGSKA, per germline (reference sequence). The CDR3 nucleotides are TGCAGTGCTAGAAGTCCCGCAGCCCAATACGAGCAGTACTTC. Amino acids: CSARSPAAQYEQYF.

The table lists this clonotype with a few counts. The chain is built from TRBV20-1 and TRBJ2-7; 12 nucleotides agree with TRBD2. V trimming: 3 bases; J trimming: 2 bases; junction bases outside the gene matches: 5. The CDR3 sequence is 15 residues long. The germline CDR1 and CDR2 sequences are DFQATT and SNEGSKA (reference sequence). This CDR3 reads CSASKLAGGTYEQYF. The CDR3 DNA reads TGCAGTGCTAGTAAACTAGCGGGAGGAACCTACGAGCAGTACTTC.

This chain connects TRBV20-1 to TRBJ2-7; 7 positions match TRBD1. Germline loops: CDR1 DFQATT, CDR2 SNEGSKA (reference sequence). CDR3 length equals 13 residues. V was clipped by 1 base and J by 3 bases; unmatched bases: 3. In DNA, the CDR3 is TGCAGTGCTAGAGGGGACAGTCTCTACGAGCAGTACTTC. It specifies CSARGDSLYEQYF.

The chain has TRBV7-9 and TRBJ2-3; the D gene is possibly TRBD1 (5 bases). In germline, CDR1 is SEHNR, CDR2 FQNEAQ (reference sequence). Trimming removed 5 bases from V and 0 bases from J, with 18 bases in between. This CDR3 has 17 amino acids. The chain's CDR3 is CASSPPFGHTSTDTQYF. CDR3 nucleotides: TGTGCCAGCAGCCCGCCTTTCGGACACACTAGCACAGATACGCAGTATTTT.

The CDR3 spells CASSRGSGTGATYEQYF. The CDR3, as DNA: TGTGCCAGCAGCCGGGGATCGGGGACAGGGGCCACCTACGAGCAGTACTTC. J is TRBJ2-4 and V is TRBV7-2, with 10 bases that match TRBD1. The closer fit of TRBJ2-7 to the DNA end suggests the J call may be wrong. This CDR3 is 17 amino acids long. The V gene's germline CDR1 is SGHTA and CDR2 FQGNSA.

The CDR3 is CASSKTSGLPSHEQYF. DNA for the CDR3: TGTGCCAGCAGTAAAACTAGCGGACTCCCAAGCCACGAGCAGTACTTC. The chain carries TRBV27 and TRBJ2-7; TRBD2 agrees at 8 bases. The CDR3 runs to 16 residues. Germline assignment: CDR1 MNHEY and CDR2 SMNVEV (reference sequence). V lost 5 bases and J lost 5; bases outside the gene matches: 14.

This chain uses TRBV4-2 with TRBJ1-2; 7 bases are shared with TRBD1. Trimming at V came to 0 bases and at J to 5 bases, leaving 6 bases not matched to a gene. Per germline, CDR1 LGHNA and CDR2 YNFKEQ. The CDR3 has 15 residues. The CDR3 DNA sequence: TGTGCCAGCAGCCAAGATGACAGGGCCCTTTATGGCTACACCTTC. The encoded protein is CASSQDDRALYGYTF.

The chain couples TRBV29-1 to TRBJ2-3; TRBD1 might be the D (5 bases). Germline CDR1 reads SQVTM; CDR2 reads ANQGSEA. This CDR3 comprises 15 residues. V lost 4 bases, J lost 4 bases, and 18 bases lay in between. Here the CDR3 reads CSVADSPGLPDTQYF. CDR3 nucleotide sequence: TGCAGCGTTGCCGACAGTCCAGGGCTTCCAGATACGCAGTATTTT.